The TCR beta chain under discussion was sequenced for a study of blood T cell repertoires in COVID-19. The V end lost 2 bases, the J end lost 3 bases, and 9 bases lay between the germline ends. The CDR3 spans 14 residues. Germline V gene data show CDR1 as SNHLY and CDR2 as FYNNEI. Generated by immunoSEQ multiplex PCR, the TCRdb table keeps only in-frame clones and is missing some. The data show roughly 150,000 clones, 80% seen once. This chain connects TRBV2 to TRBJ2-3, with D perhaps matching TRBD1 (6 bases). The specimen sequenced was PBMCs or T cells enriched from blood (not recorded which). This receptor was identified in a woman aged 55-75 years who had recovered from COVID-19. In nucleotides, the CDR3 is TGTGCCAGCAGTGAAATAGGACAGACAGATACGCAGTATTTT. Amino acids: CASSEIGQTDTQYF. Using reference TRBV2 and TRBJ2-3 for the parts outside the CDR3, the full variable domain is EPEVTQTPSHQVTQMGQEVILRCVPISNHLYFYWYRQILGQKVEFLVSFYNNEISEKSEIFDDQFSVERPDGSNFTLKIRSTKLEDSAMYFCASSEIGQTDTQYFGPGTRLTVL.